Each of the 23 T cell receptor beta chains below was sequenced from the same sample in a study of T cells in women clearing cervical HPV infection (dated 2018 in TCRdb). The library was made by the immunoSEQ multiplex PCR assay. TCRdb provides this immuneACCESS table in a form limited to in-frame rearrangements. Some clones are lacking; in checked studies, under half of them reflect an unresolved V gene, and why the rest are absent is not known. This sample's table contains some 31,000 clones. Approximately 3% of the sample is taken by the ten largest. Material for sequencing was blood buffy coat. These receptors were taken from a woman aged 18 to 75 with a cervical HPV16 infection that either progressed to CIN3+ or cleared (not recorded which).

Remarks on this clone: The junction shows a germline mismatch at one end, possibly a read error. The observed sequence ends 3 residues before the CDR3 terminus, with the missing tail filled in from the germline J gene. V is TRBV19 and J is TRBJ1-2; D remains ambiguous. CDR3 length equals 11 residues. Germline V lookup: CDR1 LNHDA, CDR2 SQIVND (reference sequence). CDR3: CASSRNYDYTF. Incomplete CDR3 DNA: TGTGCCAGTAGTAGAAACTATGAC.

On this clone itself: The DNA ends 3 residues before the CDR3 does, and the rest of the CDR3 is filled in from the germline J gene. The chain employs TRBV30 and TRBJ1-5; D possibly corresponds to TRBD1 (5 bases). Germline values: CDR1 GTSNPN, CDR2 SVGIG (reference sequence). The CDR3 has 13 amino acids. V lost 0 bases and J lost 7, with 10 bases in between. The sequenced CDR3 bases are TGTGCCTGGAGTGTATTTGGGGCACAGCCC. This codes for CAWSVFGAQP. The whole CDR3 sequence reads CAWSVFGAQPQHF.

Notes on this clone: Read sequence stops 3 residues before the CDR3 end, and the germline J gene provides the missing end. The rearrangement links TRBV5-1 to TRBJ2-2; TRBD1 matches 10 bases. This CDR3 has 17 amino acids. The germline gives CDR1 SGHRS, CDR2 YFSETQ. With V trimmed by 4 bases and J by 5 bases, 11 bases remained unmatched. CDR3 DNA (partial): TGCGCCAGCAGCCATGACAGGGGGCTATTTAGGACCGGGGAG. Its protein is CASSHDRGLFRTGE. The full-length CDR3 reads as CASSHDRGLFRTGELFF.

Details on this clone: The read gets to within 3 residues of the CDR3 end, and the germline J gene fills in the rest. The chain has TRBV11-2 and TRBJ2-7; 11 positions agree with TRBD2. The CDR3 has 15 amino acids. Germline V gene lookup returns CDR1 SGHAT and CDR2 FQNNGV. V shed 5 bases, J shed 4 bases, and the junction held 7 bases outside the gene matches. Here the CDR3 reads CASSTTSGSLYEQYF. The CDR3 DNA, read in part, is TGTGCCAGCAGCACAACTAGCGGGAGCTTGTACGAG.

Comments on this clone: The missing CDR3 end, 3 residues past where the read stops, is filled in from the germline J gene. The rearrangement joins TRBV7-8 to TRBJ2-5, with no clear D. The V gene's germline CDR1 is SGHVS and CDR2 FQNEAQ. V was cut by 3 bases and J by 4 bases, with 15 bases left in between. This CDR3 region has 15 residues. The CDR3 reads CASSLGRGLPETQYF. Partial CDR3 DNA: TGTGCCAGCAGCTTGGGTCGTGGGCTCCCAGAGACC. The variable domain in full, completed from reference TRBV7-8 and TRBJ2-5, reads GAGVSQSPRYKVAKRGQDVALRCDPISGHVSLFWYQQALGQGPEFLTYFQNEAQLDKSGLPSDRFFAERPEGSVSTLKIQRTQQEDSAVYLCASSLGRGLPETQYFGPGTRLLVL.

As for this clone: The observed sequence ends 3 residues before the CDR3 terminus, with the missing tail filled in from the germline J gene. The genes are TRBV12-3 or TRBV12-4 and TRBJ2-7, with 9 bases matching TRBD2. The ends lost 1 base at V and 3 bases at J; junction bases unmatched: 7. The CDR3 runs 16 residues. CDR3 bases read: TGTGCCAGCAGTTTAGGACTAGCGGAGCTATACTACGAG. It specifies CASSLGLAELYYE. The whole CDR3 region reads CASSLGLAELYYEQYF.

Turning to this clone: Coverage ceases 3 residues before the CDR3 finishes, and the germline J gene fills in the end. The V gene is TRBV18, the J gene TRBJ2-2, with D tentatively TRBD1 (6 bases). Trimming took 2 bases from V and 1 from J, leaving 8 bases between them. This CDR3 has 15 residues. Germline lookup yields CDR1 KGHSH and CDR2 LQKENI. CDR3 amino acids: CASSPTRGNTGELFF. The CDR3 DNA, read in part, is TGTGCCAGCTCACCAACCAGGGGGAACACCGGGGAG.

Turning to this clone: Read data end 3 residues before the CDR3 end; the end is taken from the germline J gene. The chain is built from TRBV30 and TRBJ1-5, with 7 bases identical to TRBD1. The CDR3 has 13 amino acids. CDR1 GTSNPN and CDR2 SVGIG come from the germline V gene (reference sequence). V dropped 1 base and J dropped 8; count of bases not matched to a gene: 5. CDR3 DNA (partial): TGTGCCTGGAGTGCAGGGACAGTTGAGCCC. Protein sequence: CAWSAGTVEP. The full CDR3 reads CAWSAGTVEPQHF.

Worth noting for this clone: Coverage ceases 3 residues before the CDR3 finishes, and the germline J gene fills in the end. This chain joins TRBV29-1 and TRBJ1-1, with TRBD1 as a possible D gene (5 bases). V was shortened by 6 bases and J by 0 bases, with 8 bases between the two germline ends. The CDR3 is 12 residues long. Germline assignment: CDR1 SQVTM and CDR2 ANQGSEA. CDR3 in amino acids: CSVYRMNTEAFF. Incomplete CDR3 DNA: TGCAGCGTGTACAGGATGAACACTGAA.

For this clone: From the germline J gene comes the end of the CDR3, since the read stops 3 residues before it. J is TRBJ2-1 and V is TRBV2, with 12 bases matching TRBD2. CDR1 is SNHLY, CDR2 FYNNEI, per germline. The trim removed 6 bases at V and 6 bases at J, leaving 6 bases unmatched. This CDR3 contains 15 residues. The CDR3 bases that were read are TGTGCCAGCAGCACCCCTAGCGGGAGGGCCAATGAG. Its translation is CASSTPSGRANE. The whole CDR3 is CASSTPSGRANEQFF.

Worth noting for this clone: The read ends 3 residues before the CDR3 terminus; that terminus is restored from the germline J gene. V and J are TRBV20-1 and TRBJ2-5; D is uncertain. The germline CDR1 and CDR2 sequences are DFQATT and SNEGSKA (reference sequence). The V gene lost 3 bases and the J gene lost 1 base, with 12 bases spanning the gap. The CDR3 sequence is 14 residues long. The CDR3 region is CSASWPLGQETQYF. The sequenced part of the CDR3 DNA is TGCAGTGCTAGCTGGCCTCTTGGCCAAGAGACC.

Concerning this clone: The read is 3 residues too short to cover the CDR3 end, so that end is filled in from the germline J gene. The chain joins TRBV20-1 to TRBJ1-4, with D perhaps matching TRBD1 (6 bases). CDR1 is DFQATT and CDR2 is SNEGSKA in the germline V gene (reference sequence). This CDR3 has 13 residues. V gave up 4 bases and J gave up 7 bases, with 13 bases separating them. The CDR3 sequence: CSAISGGIEKLFF. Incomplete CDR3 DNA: TGCAGTGCTATTTCTGGGGGCATTGAAAAA.

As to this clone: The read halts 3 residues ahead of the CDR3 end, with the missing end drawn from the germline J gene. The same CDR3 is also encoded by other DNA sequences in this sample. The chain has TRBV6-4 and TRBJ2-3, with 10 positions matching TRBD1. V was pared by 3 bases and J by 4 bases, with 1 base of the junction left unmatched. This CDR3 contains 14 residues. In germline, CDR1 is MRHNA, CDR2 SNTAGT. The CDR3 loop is CASSEGQGADTQYF. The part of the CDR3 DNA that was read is TGTGCCAGCAGTGAAGGACAGGGGGCAGATACG.

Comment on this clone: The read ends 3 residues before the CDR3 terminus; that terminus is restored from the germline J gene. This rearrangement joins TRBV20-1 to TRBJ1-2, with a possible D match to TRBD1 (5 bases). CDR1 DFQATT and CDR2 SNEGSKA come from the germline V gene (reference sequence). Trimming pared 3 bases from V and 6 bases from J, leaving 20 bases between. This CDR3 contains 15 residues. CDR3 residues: CSASDGQGRVHGYTF. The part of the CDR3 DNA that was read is TGCAGTGCTAGTGACGGGCAAGGCAGGGTTCATGGC.

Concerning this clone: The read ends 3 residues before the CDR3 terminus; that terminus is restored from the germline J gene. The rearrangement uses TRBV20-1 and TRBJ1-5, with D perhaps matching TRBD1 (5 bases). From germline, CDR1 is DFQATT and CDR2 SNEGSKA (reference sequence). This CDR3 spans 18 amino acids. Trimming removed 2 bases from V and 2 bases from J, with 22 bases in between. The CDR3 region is CSARMRGAGGYGNQPQHF. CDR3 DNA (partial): TGCAGTGCTAGAATGAGAGGGGCGGGGGGATATGGCAATCAGCCC.

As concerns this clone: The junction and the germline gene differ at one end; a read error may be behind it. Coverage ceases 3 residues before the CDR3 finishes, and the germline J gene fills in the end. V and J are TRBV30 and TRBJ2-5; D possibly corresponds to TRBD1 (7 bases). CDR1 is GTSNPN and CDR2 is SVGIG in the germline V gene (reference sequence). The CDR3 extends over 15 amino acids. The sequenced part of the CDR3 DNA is TGTGTCTGGAGCTTGAACAGGGGCGGGGAGGAGACC. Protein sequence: CVWSLNRGGEET. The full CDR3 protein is CVWSLNRGGEETQYF.

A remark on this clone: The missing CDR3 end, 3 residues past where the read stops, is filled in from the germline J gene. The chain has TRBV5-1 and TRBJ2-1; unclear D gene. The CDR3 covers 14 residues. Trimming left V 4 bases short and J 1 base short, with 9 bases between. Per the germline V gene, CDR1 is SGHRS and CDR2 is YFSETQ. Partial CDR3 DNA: TGCGCCAGCAGCGAACAGAAGTCCTACAATGAG. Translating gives CASSEQKSYNE. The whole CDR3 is CASSEQKSYNEQFF.

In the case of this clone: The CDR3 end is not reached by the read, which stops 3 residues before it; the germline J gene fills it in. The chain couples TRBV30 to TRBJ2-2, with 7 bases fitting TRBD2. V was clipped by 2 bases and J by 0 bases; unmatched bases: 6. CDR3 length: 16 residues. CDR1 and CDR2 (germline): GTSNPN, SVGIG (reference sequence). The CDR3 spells CAWSIQRGTNTGELFF. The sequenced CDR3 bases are TGTGCCTGGAGTATTCAGCGGGGAACGAACACCGGGGAG.

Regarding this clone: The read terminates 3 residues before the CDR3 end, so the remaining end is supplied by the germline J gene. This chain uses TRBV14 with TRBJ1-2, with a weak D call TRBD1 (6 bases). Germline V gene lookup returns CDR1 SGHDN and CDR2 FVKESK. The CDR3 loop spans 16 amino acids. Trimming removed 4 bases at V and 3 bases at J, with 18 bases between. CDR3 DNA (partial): TGTGCCAGCAGCCCTTCAAGAGCAACAGGGTACTATGGC. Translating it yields CASSPSRATGYYG. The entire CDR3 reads CASSPSRATGYYGYTF.

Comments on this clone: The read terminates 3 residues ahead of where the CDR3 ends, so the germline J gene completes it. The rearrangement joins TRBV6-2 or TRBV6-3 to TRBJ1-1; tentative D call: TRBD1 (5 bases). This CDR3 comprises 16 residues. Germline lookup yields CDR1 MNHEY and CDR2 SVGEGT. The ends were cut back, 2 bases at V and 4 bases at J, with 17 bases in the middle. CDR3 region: CASSYPYDSPVTEAFF. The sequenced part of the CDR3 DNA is TGTGCCAGCAGTTACCCCTACGACAGTCCCGTCACTGAA.

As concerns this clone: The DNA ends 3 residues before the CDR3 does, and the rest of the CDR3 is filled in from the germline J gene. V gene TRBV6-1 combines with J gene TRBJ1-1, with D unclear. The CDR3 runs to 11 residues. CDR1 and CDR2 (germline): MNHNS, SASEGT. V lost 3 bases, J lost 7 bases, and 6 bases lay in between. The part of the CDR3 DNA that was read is TGTGCCAGCAGTGACAGGTTTGAA. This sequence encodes CASSDRFE. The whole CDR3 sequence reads CASSDRFEAFF.

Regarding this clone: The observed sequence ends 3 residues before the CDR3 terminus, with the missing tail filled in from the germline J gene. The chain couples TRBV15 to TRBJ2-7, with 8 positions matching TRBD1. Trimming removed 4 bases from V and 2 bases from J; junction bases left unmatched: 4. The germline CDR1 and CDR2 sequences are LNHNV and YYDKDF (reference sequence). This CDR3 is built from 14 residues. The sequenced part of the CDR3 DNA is TGTGCCACCAGCATAGGACAGGGTCCCTACGAG. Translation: CATSIGQGPYE. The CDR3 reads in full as CATSIGQGPYEQYF.

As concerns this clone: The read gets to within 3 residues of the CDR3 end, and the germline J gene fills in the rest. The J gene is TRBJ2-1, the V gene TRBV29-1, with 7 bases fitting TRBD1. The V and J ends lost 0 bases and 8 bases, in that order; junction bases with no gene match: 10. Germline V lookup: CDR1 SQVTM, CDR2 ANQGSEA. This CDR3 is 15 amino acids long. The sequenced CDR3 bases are TGCAGCGTTGAAGAAACAGGGGACCTTAGGGATGAG. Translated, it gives CSVEETGDLRDE. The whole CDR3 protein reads CSVEETGDLRDEQFF.